The 2 T cell receptor beta chains reported below all come from one sample, sequenced in a study of blood T cell repertoires in COVID-19. Data came from immunoSEQ multiplex PCR; TCRdb stores just in-frame clones and leaves some out. Counted here are 200,000 to 300,000 clones, 70% to 85% occurring once; the ten biggest clones make up approximately 1.9%. Material for sequencing was peripheral blood. The receptors were sampled from an elderly woman with acute or convalescent COVID-19.

This chain joins TRBV2 and TRBJ2-2, with D possibly TRBD2 on 6 matching bases. With 7 bases removed from V and 5 bases from J, the gap between germline ends came to 14 bases. Per the germline V gene, CDR1 is SNHLY and CDR2 is FYNNEI. The CDR3 has 14 amino acids. In DNA form, the CDR3 reads TGTGCCAGCACTCGGACTATCAAAACCGGGGAGCTGTTTTTT. Translating it yields CASTRTIKTGELFF.

This rearrangement joins TRBV2 to TRBJ1-3, with 7 bases matching TRBD1. V was clipped by 7 bases and J by 3 bases; unmatched bases: 3. This CDR3 spans 13 amino acids. Germline loops: CDR1 SNHLY, CDR2 FYNNEI. In DNA form, the CDR3 reads TGTGCCAGCAAACGGGACAGTGGAAACACCATATATTTT. This translates into CASKRDSGNTIYF.